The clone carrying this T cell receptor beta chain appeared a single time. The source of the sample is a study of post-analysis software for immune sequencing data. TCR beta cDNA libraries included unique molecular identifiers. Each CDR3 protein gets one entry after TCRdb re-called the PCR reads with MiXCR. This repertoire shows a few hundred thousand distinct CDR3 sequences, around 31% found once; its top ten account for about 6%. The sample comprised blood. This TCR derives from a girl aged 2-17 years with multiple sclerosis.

The CDR3 sequence: CSAGLAGEQFF. The CDR3 DNA is TGCAGTGCTGGGCTAGCGGGGGAGCAGTTCTTC. The V gene is TRBV20-1, the J gene TRBJ2-1; 9 bases are shared with TRBD2. V lost 5 bases to trimming and J lost 10 bases; unmatched junction nucleotides: 3. CDR1 DFQATT and CDR2 SNEGSKA come from the germline V gene (reference sequence). The CDR3 has 11 amino acids.